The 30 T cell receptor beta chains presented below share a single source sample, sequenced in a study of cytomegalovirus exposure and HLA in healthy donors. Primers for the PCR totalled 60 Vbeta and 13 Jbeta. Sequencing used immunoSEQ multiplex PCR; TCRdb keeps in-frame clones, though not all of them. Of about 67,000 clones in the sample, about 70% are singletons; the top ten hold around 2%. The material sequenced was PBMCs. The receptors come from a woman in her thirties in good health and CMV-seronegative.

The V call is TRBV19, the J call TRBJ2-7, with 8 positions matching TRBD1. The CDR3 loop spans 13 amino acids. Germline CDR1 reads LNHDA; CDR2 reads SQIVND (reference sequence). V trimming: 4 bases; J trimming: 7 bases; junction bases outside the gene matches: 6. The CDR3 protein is CASSTGGVREQYF. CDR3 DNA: TGTGCCAGTAGTACAGGGGGCGTTCGGGAGCAGTACTTC.

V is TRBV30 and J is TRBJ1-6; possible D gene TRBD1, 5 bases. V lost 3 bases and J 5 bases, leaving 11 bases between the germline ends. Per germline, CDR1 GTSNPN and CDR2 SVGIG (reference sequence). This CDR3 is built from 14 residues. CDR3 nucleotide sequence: TGTGCCTGGAGCCAGGGATGGGATAATTCACCCCTCCACTTT. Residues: CAWSQGWDNSPLHF.

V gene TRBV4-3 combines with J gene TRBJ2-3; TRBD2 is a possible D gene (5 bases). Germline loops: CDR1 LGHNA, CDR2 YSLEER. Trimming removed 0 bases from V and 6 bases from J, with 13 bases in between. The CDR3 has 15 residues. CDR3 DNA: TGCGCCAGCAGCCAAGACGCAGCGGATGGGGATACGCAGTATTTT. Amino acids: CASSQDAADGDTQYF.

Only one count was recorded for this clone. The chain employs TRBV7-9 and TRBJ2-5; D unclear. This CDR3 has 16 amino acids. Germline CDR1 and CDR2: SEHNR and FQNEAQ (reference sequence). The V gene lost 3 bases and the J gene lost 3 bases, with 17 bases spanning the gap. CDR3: CASSFCIKSPEETQYF. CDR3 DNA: TGTGCCAGCAGCTTTTGCATTAAGTCCCCGGAAGAGACCCAGTACTTC.

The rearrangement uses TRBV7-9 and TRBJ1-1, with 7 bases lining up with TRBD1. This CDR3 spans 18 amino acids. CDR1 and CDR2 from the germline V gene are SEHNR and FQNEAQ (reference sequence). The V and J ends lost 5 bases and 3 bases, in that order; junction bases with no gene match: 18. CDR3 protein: CASSLLVQTGSLDTEAFF. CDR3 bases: TGTGCCAGCAGCCTCCTTGTCCAGACAGGGAGTCTCGACACTGAAGCTTTCTTT.

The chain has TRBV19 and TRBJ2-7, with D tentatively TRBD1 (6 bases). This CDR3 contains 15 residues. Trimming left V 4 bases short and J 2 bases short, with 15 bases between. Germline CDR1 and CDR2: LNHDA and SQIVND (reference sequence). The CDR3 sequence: CASSKTGSRAYEQYF. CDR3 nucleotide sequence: TGTGCCAGTAGTAAAACAGGGTCACGAGCCTACGAGCAGTACTTC.

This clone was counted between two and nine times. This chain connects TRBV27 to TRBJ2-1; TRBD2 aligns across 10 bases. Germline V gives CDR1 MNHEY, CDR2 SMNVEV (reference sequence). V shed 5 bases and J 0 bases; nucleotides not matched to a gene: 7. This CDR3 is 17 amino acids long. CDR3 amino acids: CASSPLAGASSYNEQFF. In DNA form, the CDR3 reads TGTGCCAGCAGTCCCCTAGCGGGGGCAAGCTCCTACAATGAGCAGTTCTTC.

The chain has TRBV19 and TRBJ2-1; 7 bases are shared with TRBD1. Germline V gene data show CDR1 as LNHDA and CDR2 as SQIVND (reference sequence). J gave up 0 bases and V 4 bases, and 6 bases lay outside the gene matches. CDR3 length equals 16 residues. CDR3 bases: TGTGCCAGTAGTACGACAGGGCTGAGCTCCTACAATGAGCAGTTCTTC. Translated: CASSTTGLSSYNEQFF.

In nucleotides, the CDR3 is TGTGCCAGCAGCGTAGACCCAGGCATCGGGGGAGTAGGGGCAGATACGCAGTATTTT. The encoded protein is CASSVDPGIGGVGADTQYF. The rearrangement links TRBV9 to TRBJ2-3, with D perhaps TRBD2 (6 bases). Trimming removed 0 bases from V and 4 bases from J, with 24 bases in between. The CDR3 length is 19 residues. CDR1 and CDR2 from the germline V gene are SGDLS and YYNGEE.

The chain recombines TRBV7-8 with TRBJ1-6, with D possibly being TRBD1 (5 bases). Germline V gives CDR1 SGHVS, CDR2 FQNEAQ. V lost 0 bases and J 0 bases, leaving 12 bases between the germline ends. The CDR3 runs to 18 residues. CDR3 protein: CASSLANQGSSYNSPLHF. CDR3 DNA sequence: TGTGCCAGCAGCTTAGCGAATCAGGGAAGCTCCTATAATTCACCCCTCCACTTT. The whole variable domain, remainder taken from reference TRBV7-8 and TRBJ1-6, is GAGVSQSPRYKVAKRGQDVALRCDPISGHVSLFWYQQALGQGPEFLTYFQNEAQLDKSGLPSDRFFAERPEGSVSTLKIQRTQQEDSAVYLCASSLANQGSSYNSPLHFGNGTRLTVT.

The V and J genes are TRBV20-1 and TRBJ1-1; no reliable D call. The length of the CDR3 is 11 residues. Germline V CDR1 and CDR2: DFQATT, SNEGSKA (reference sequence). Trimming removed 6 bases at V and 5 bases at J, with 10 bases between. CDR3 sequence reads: CSANGVTEAFF. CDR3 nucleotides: TGCAGTGCGAACGGGGTAACTGAAGCTTTCTTT.

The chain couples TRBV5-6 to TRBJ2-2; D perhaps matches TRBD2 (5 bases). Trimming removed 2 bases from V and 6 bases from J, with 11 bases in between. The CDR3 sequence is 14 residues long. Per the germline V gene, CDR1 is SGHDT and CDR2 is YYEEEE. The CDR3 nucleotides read TGTGCCAGCAGCTTCGGAGGAATGGCCGGGGAGCTGTTTTTT. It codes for CASSFGGMAGELFF.

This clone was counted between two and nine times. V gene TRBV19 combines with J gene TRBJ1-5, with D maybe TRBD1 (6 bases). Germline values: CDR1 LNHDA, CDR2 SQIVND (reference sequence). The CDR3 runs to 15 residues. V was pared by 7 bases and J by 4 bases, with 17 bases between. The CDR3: CASKNQGTLNQPQHF. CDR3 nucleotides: TGTGCCAGTAAGAACCAGGGGACATTGAATCAGCCCCAGCATTTT. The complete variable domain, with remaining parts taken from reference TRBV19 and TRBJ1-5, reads DGGITQSPKYLFRKEGQNVTLSCEQNLNHDAMYWYRQDPGQGLRLIYYSQIVNDFQKGDIAEGYSVSREKKESFPLTVTSAQKNPTAFYLCASKNQGTLNQPQHFGDGTRLSIL.

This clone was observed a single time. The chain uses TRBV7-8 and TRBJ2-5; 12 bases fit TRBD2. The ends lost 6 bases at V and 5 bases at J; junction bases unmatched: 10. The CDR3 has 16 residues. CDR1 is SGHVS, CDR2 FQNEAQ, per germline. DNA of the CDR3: TGTGCCAGCAGACAAACCGGGACTAGCGGGTCGGAGACCCAGTACTTC. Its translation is CASRQTGTSGSETQYF.

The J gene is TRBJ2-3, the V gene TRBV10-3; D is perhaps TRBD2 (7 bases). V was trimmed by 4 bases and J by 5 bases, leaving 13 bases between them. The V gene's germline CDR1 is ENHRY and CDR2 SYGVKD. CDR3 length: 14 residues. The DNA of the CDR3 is TGTGCCATCAGTGTGGGGGGGACAATAGATACGCAGTATTTT. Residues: CAISVGGTIDTQYF.

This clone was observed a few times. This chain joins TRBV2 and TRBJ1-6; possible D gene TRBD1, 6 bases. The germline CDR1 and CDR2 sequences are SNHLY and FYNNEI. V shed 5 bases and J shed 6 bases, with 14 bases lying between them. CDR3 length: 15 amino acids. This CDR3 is CASSQDQGINSPLHF. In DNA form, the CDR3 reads TGTGCCAGCAGTCAGGATCAGGGGATTAATTCACCCCTCCACTTT.

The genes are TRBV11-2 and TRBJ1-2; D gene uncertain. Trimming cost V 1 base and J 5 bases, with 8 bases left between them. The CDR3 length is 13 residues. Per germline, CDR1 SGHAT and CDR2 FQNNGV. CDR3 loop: CASSLAGIYGYTF. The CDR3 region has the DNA TGTGCCAGCAGCTTAGCCGGGATTTATGGCTACACCTTC.

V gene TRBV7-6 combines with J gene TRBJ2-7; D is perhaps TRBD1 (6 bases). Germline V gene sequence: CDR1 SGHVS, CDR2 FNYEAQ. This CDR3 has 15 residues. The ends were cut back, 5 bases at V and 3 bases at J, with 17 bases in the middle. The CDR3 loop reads CASSQTTGPNYEQYF. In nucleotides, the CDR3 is TGTGCCAGCAGCCAAACCACAGGGCCCAACTACGAGCAGTACTTC.

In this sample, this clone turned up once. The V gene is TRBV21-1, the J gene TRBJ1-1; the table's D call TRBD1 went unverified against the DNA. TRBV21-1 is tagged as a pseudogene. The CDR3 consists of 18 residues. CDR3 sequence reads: CASSPRTGQREGNTEAFF. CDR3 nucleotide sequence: TGTGCCAGCAGCCCTCGGACAGGCCAACGAGAGGGGAACACTGAAGCTTTCTTT.

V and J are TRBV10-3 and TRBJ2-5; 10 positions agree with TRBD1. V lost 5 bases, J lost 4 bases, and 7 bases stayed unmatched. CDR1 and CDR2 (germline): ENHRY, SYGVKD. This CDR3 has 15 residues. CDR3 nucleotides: TGTGCCATCAGTACTGGGACAGGGGTTGGAGAGACCCAGTACTTC. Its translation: CAISTGTGVGETQYF.

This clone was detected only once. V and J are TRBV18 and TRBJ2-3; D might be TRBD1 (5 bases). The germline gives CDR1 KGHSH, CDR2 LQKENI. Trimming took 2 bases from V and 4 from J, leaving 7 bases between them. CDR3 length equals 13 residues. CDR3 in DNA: TGTGCCAGCTCACCAGGGGCAGCAGATACGCAGTATTTT. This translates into CASSPGAADTQYF. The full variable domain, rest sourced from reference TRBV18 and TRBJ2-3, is NAGVMQNPRHLVRRRGQEARLRCSPMKGHSHVYWYRQLPEEGLKFMVYLQKENIIDESGMPKERFSAEFPKEGPSILRIQQVVRGDSAAYFCASSPGAADTQYFGPGTRLTVL.

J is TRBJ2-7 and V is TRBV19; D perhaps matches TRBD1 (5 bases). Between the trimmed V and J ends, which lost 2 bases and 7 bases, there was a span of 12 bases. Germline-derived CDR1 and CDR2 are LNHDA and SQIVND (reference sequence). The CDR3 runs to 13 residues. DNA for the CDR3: TGTGCCAGTAGTATATCCTGGGGCTTGGAGCAGTACTTC. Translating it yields CASSISWGLEQYF.

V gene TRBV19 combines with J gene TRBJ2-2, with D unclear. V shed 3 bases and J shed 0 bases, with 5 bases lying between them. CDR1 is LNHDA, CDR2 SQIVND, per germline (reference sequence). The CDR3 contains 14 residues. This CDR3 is CASSITANTGELFF. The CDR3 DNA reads TGTGCCAGTAGTATTACGGCGAACACCGGGGAGCTGTTTTTT. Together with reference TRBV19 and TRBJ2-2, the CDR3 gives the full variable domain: DGGITQSPKYLFRKEGQNVTLSCEQNLNHDAMYWYRQDPGQGLRLIYYSQIVNDFQKGDIAEGYSVSREKKESFPLTVTSAQKNPTAFYLCASSITANTGELFFGEGSRLTVL.

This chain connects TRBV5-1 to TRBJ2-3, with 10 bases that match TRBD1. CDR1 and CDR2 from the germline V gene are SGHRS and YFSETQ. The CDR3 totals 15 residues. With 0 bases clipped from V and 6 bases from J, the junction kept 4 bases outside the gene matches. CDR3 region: CASSLAPDRGDTQYF. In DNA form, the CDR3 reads TGCGCCAGCAGCTTGGCACCGGACAGGGGGGATACGCAGTATTTT.

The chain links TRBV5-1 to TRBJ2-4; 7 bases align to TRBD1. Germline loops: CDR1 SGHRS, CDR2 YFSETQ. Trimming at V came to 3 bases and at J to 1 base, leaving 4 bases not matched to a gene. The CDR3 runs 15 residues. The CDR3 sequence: CASSSSTGAKNIQYF. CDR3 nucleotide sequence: TGCGCCAGCAGCTCCTCGACAGGGGCCAAAAACATTCAGTACTTC.

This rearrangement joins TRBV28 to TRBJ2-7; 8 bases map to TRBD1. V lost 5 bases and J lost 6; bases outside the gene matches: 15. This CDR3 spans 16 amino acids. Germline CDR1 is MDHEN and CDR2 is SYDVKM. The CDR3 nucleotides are TGTGCCAGCAGTATGACAGGGGAGACCGACTATCGCGAGCAGTACTTC. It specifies CASSMTGETDYREQYF.

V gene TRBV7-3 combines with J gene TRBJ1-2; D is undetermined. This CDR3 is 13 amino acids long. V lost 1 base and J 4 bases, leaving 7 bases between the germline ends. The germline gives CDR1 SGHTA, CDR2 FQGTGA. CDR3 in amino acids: CASSLNPGYGYTF. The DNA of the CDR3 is TGTGCCAGCAGCTTAAACCCGGGCTATGGCTACACCTTC.

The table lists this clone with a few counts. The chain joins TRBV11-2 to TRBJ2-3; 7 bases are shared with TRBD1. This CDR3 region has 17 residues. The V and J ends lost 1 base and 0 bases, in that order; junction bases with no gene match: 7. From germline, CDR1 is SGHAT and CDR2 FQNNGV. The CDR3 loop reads CASSLAGQATSTDTQYF. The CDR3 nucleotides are TGTGCCAGCAGCTTAGCTGGACAGGCCACTAGCACAGATACGCAGTATTTT.

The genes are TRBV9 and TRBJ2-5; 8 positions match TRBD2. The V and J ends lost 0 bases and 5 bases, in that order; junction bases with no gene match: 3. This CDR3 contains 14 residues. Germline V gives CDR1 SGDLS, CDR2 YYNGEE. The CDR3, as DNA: TGTGCCAGCAGCGTAGGGACTAGCAGTGAGACCCAGTACTTC. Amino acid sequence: CASSVGTSSETQYF.

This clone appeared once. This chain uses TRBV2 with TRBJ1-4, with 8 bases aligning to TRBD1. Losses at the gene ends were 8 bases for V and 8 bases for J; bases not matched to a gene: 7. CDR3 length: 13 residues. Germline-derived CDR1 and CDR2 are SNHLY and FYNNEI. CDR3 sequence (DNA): TGTGCCAGCCGAGAGGACAGGGAAGAAAAACTGTTTTTT. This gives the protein CASREDREEKLFF. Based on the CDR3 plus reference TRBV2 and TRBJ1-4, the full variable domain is EPEVTQTPSHQVTQMGQEVILRCVPISNHLYFYWYRQILGQKVEFLVSFYNNEISEKSEIFDDQFSVERPDGSNFTLKIRSTKLEDSAMYFCASREDREEKLFFGSGTQLSVL.